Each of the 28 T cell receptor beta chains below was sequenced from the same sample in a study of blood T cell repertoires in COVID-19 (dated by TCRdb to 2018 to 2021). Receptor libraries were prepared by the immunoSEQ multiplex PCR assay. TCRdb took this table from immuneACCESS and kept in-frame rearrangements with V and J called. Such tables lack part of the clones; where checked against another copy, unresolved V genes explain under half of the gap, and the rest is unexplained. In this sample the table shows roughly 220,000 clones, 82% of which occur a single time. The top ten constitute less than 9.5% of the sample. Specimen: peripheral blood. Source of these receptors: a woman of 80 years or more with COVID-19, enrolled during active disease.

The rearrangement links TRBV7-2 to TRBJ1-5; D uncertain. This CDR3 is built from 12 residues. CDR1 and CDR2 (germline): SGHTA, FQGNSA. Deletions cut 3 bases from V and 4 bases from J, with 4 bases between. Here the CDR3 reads CASSFPNQPQHF. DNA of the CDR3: TGTGCCAGCAGCTTCCCAAATCAGCCCCAGCATTTT.

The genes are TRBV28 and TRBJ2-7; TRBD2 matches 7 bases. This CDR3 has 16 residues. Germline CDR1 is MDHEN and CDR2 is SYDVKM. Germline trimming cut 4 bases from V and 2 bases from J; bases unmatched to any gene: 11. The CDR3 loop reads CASSSIGGRGPYEQYF. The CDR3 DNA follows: TGTGCCAGCAGTTCTATCGGCGGGAGAGGACCCTACGAGCAGTACTTC.

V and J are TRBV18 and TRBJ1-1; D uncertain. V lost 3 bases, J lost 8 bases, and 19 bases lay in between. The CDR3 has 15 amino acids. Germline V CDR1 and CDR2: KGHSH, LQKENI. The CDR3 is CASSPQTDFGREAFF. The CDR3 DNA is TGTGCCAGCTCACCCCAAACGGACTTCGGCAGGGAAGCTTTCTTT. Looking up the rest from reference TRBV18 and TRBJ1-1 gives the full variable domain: NAGVMQNPRHLVRRRGQEARLRCSPMKGHSHVYWYRQLPEEGLKFMVYLQKENIIDESGMPKERFSAEFPKEGPSILRIQQVVRGDSAAYFCASSPQTDFGREAFFGQGTRLTVV.

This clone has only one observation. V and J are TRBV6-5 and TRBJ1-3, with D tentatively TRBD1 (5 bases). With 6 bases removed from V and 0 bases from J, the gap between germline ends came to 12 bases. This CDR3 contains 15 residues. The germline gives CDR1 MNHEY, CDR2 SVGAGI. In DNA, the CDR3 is TGTGCCAGCAGGGGGCCCTTTGTCTCTGGAAACACCATATATTTT. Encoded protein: CASRGPFVSGNTIYF.

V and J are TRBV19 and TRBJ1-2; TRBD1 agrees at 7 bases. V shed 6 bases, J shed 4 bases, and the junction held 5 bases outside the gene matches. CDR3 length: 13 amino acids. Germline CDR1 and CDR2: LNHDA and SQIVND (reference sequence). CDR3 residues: CASSLTGLYGYTF. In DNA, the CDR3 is TGTGCCAGTAGCCTGACAGGGCTCTATGGCTACACCTTC.

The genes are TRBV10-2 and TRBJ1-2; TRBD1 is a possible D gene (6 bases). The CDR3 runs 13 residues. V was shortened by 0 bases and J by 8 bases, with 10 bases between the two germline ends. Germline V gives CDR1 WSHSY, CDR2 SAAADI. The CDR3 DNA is TGCGCCAGCAGTGAGTCAGGACAGAAAGGCTACACCTTC. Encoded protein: CASSESGQKGYTF.

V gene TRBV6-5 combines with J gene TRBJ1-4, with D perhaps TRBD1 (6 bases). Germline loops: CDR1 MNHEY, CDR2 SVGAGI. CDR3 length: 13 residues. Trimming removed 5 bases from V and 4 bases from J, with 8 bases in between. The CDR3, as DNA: TGTGCCAGCAGTAGACAGGTTAATGAAAAACTGTTTTTT. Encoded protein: CASSRQVNEKLFF.

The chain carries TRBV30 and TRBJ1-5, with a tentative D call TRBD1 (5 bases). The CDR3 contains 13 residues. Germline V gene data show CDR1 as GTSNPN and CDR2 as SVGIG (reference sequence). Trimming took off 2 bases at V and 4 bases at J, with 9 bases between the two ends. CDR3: CAWSREGNQPQHF. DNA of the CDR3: TGTGCCTGGAGTCGGGAGGGGAATCAGCCCCAGCATTTT.

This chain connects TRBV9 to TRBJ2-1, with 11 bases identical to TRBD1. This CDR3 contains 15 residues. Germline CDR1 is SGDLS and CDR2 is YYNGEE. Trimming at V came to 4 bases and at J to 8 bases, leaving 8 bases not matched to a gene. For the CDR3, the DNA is TGTGCCAGCAGCTCGGGACAGGGGGTAGGGCATGAGCAGTTCTTC. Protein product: CASSSGQGVGHEQFF.

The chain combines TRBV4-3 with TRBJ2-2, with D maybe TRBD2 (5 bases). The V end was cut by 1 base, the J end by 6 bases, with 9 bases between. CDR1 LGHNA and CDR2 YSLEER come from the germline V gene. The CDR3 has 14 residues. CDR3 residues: CASSQVRAAGELFF. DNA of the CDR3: TGCGCCAGCAGCCAAGTTAGAGCGGCCGGGGAGCTGTTTTTT.

The CDR3 here is CASSFTGGANTGELFF. CDR3 DNA sequence: TGTGCCAGCAGCTTCACAGGGGGTGCGAACACCGGGGAGCTGTTTTTT. The rearrangement uses TRBV11-2 and TRBJ2-2, with 8 positions matching TRBD1. CDR1 and CDR2 (germline): SGHAT, FQNNGV. V dropped 3 bases and J dropped 0; count of bases not matched to a gene: 3. This CDR3 spans 16 amino acids.

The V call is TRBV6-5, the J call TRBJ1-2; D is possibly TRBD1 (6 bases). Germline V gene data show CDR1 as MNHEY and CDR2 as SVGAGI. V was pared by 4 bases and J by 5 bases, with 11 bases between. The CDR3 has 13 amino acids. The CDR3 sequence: CASSSGQPYGYTF. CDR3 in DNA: TGTGCCAGCAGTTCCGGACAGCCTTATGGCTACACCTTC.

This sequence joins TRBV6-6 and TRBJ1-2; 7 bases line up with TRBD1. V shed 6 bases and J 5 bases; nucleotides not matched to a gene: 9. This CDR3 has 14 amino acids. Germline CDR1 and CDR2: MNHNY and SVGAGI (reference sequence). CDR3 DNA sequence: TGTGCCAGCAGGCGCACAGGGGAAGAGTATGGCTACACCTTC. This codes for CASRRTGEEYGYTF.

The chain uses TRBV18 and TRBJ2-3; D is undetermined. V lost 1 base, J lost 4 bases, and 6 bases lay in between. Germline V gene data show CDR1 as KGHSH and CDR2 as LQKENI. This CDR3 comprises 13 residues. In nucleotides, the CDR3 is TGTGCCAGCTCACCACACACCGCAGATACGCAGTATTTT. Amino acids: CASSPHTADTQYF.

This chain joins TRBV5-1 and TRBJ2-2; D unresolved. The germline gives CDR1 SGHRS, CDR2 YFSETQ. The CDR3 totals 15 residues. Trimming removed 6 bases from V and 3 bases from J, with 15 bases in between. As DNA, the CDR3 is TGCGCCAGCACCATGACTCCAGTTTACACCGGGGAGCTGTTTTTT. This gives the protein CASTMTPVYTGELFF. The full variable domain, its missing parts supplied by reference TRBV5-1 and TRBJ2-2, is KAGVTQTPRYLIKTRGQQVTLSCSPISGHRSVSWYQQTPGQGLQFLFEYFSETQRNKGNFPGRFSGRQFSNSRSEMNVSTLELGDSALYLCASTMTPVYTGELFFGEGSRLTVL.

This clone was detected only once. The CDR3 protein is CASSRGAERTEAFF. The CDR3 DNA follows: TGTGCCAGTAGTCGGGGGGCAGAAAGGACTGAAGCTTTCTTT. This chain links TRBV19 with TRBJ1-1; D perhaps matches TRBD1 (6 bases). CDR1 and CDR2 from the germline V gene are LNHDA and SQIVND (reference sequence). The CDR3 is 14 residues long. V was pared by 5 bases and J by 5 bases, with 15 bases between.

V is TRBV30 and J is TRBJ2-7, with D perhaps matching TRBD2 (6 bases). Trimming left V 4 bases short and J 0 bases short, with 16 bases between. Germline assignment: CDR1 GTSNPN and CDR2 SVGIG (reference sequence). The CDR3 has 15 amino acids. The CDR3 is CAWTLPSVSSYEQYF. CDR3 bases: TGTGCCTGGACGCTTCCTAGCGTCAGCTCCTACGAGCAGTACTTC.

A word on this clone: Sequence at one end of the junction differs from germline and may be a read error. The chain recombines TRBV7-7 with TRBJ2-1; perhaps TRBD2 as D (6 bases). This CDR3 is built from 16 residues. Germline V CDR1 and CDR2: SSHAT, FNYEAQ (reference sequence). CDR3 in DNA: TGTGCTAGCAGCTGCCCCCTATCCGGGAGAGACGATGAGCAGTTCTTC. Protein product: CASSCPLSGRDDEQFF.

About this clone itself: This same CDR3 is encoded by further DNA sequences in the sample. The CDR3 DNA is TGTGCCAGCAGTTCCCCGGGACAGGGGGCCTACGAGCAGTACTTC. Its translation is CASSSPGQGAYEQYF. The chain links TRBV28 to TRBJ2-7, with 11 bases matching TRBD1. The ends lost 4 bases at V and 2 bases at J; junction bases unmatched: 4. The CDR3 is 15 residues long. Germline assignment: CDR1 MDHEN and CDR2 SYDVKM.

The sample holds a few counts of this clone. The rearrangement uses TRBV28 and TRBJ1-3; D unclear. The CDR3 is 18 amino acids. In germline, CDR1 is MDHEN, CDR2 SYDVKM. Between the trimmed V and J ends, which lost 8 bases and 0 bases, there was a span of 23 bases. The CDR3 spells CASQLFTGGQISGNTIYF. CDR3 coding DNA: TGTGCCAGCCAGCTTTTCACTGGTGGGCAAATCTCTGGAAACACCATATATTTT.

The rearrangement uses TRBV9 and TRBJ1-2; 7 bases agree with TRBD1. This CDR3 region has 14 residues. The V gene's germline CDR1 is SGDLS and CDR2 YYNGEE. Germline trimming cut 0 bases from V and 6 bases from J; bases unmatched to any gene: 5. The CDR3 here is CASSVGRGENGYTF. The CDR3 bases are TGTGCCAGCAGCGTAGGCAGGGGGGAGAATGGCTACACCTTC.

CDR3 sequence reads: CASSSPVRNTIYF. DNA for the CDR3: TGTGCCAGCAGTTCCCCCGTCCGAAACACCATATATTTT. The chain has TRBV6-5 and TRBJ1-3; D ambiguous. With 4 bases removed from V and 5 bases from J, the gap between germline ends came to 9 bases. Germline CDR1 is MNHEY and CDR2 is SVGAGI. The CDR3 covers 13 residues.

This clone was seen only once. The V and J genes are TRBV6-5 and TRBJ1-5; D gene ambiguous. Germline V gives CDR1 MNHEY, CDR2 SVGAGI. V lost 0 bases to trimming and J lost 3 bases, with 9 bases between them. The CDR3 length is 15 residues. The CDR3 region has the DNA TGTGCCAGCAGTTACTCGGGCAGGAACAATCAGCCCCAGCATTTT. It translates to CASSYSGRNNQPQHF.

The DNA of the CDR3 is TGTGCCAGCAGCATTCCGGGAGTCCGCAGCCGTCCCTACGAGCAGTACTTC. The encoded protein is CASSIPGVRSRPYEQYF. The V and J genes are TRBV28 and TRBJ2-7; the D gene is possibly TRBD2 (6 bases). CDR1 MDHEN and CDR2 SYDVKM come from the germline V gene. The V end lost 6 bases, the J end lost 2 bases, and 23 bases lay between the germline ends. The CDR3 totals 17 residues.

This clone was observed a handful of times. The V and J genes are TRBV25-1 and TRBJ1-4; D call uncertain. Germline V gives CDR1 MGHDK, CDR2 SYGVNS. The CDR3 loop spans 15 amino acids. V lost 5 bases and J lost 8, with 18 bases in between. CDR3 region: CASSPSQIYREKLFF. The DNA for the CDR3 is TGTGCCAGCAGTCCATCACAGATTTACCGAGAAAAACTGTTTTTT.

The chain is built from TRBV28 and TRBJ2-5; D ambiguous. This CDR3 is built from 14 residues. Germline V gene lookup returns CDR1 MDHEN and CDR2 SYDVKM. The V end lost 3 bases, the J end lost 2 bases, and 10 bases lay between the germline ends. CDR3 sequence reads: CASSLISGQETQYF. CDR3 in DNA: TGTGCCAGCAGTTTGATCTCCGGTCAAGAGACCCAGTACTTC.

The CDR3 is CAIREDYREQYF. In DNA form, the CDR3 reads TGTGCCATCAGGGAGGACTATAGGGAGCAGTACTTC. The chain has TRBV10-3 and TRBJ2-7, with D possibly being TRBD2 (6 bases). CDR3 size: 12 residues. CDR1 and CDR2 from the germline V gene are ENHRY and SYGVKD. The ends were cut back, 6 bases at V and 7 bases at J, with 13 bases in the middle.

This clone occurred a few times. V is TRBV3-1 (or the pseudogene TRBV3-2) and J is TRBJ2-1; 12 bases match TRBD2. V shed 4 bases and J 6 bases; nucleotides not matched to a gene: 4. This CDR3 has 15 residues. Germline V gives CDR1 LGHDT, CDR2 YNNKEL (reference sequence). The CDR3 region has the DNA TGTGCCAGCAGCCCCGGACTAGCGGGGATCAATGAGCAGTTCTTC. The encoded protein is CASSPGLAGINEQFF.